Each of the 2 T cell receptor beta chains below was sequenced from the same sample in a study of cytomegalovirus exposure and HLA in healthy donors. The PCR contained 60 Vbeta and 13 Jbeta primers. Repertoires were generated with immunoSEQ multiplex PCR, while TCRdb's copy carries only in-frame clones and drops some. The sample includes about 160,000 clones, 75% to 85% of them seen just once. The material sequenced was PBMCs. These receptors originate from a man aged 45-65 years in good health and CMV-seropositive.

V gene TRBV13 combines with J gene TRBJ2-5, with TRBD1 identical over 7 bases. The germline gives CDR1 PRHDT, CDR2 FYEKMQ (reference sequence). The CDR3 runs 17 residues. V gave up 5 bases and J gave up 5 bases; unmatched junction bases: 17. The CDR3 region is CASSPRSQGKMGETQYF. The CDR3 coding sequence is TGTGCCAGCAGCCCCAGATCACAGGGGAAAATGGGGGAGACCCAGTACTTC.

This clone appeared once. CDR3 in amino acids: CALQGGWTEAFF. In DNA, the CDR3 is TGTGCCTTGCAGGGGGGCTGGACTGAAGCTTTCTTT. The V call is TRBV30, the J call TRBJ1-1; the match to TRBD1 covers 7 bases. The germline V gene encodes CDR1 GTSNPN and CDR2 SVGIG (reference sequence). V trimming: 7 bases; J trimming: 5 bases; junction bases outside the gene matches: 7. The length of the CDR3 is 12 residues.